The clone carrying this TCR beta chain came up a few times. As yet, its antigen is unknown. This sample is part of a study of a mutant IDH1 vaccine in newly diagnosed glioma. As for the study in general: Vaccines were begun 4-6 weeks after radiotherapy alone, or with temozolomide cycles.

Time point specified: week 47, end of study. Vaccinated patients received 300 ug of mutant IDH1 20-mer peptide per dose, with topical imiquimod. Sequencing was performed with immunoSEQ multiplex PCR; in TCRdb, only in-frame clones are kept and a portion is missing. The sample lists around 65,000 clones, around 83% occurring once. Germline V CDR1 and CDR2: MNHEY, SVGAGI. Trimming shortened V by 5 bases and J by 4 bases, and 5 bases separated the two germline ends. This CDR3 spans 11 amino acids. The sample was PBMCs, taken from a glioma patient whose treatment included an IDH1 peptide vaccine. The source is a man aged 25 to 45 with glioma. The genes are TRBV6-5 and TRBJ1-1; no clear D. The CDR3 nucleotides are TGTGCCAGCAGTCATAGCACTGAAGCTTTCTTT. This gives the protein CASSHSTEAFF.